The clone carrying this T cell receptor beta chain was recorded a few times. Individual cDNA molecules received unique molecular identifiers in the library. TCRdb reprocessed the RACE reads with MiXCR, giving one entry per CDR3 protein. Of more than 90,000 distinct CDR3 sequences in the sample, 10% to 12% are singletons; the top ten hold 2.5% to 3.5%. The data are from a study of human T cells and chemical hapten exposure. Across the whole study: Donors were sensitized with 2% DPC on the upper inner arm. Patch tests applied 0.01% DPC to the upper back, read at 6 days.

The length of the CDR3 is 15 residues. V lost 5 bases and J 9 bases, leaving 20 bases between the germline ends. The time point is: patch test 2, 6 weeks after DPC sensitization. Treatment denoted: therapeutic diphenylcyclopropenone sensitization with weekly scalp DPC. The sample consisted of whole blood, taken in connection with sensitization to the hapten diphenylcyclopropenone (DPC). The chain joins TRBV12-3 or TRBV12-4 to TRBJ2-4; D is uncertain. The TCR comes from a woman in her 40s with alopecia areata. Some clones in this sample may be carry-over from other donors' samples. The CDR3 bases are TGTGCCAGCAGTCCCCCGTTGGCGCTTTGGGGCATTCAGTACTTC. Encoded protein: CASSPPLALWGIQYF.